Below, 18 T cell receptor beta chains from the same sample are listed, as sequenced in a study of blood T cells in healthy people across ages. PCR was performed a second time for roughly 7 to 12 cycles using a sample-barcoded 5' primer and a J-beta primer mix. Using its own MiXCR run on the 5' RACE reads, TCRdb lists one record per CDR3 protein. The data hold about 930,000 distinct CDR3 sequences, with almost 30% observed a single time. The same specimen was also included in a second study, on T cells of mothers and their children.

What was sequenced was blood. The receptors here all came from a middle-aged woman in good health.

As concerns this clonotype: The junction differs from germline at one of its ends, possibly a read error. For the CDR3, the DNA is TGTGCCAGCAGTCGTGACAGGGCCAGTTCCTACGATGAGCAGTTCTTC. This sequence encodes CASSRDRASSYDEQFF. The J gene is TRBJ2-1, the V gene TRBV4-2, with TRBD1 identical over 7 bases. The CDR3 has 16 residues. Germline V gene data show CDR1 as LGHNA and CDR2 as YNFKEQ.

V usage is TRBV20-1 and J usage is TRBJ2-5; either TRBD1 or TRBD2 may fit D (5 bases each). The CDR3 contains 13 residues. Germline assignment: CDR1 DFQATT and CDR2 SNEGSKA (reference sequence). This CDR3 reads CSTRRGVQETQYF. CDR3 coding DNA: TGCTCAACCCGACGGGGCGTCCAAGAGACCCAGTACTTC.

This clonotype was seen ten or more times. The CDR3 reads CASSSLAGGFFNEQFF. CDR3 nucleotide sequence: TGTGCCAGCAGTTCGCTAGCGGGGGGCTTCTTCAATGAGCAGTTCTTC. The chain carries TRBV27 and TRBJ2-1; TRBD2 agrees at 11 bases. This CDR3 contains 16 residues. After removal of 4 bases from V and 6 bases from J, the junction contained 8 bases not matched to a gene. The germline CDR1 and CDR2 sequences are MNHEY and SMNVEV (reference sequence).

This chain joins TRBV29-1 and TRBJ2-3; D unclear. V was clipped by 2 bases and J by 2 bases, with 8 bases between them. The germline V gene encodes CDR1 SQVTM and CDR2 ANQGSEA. CDR3 length equals 13 residues. CDR3 bases: TGCAGCGTTGAAACCCCCTACACAGATACGCAGTATTTT. The encoded protein is CSVETPYTDTQYF.

V gene TRBV3-1 combines with J gene TRBJ1-4; D remains unclear. The CDR3 covers 13 residues. Germline assignment: CDR1 LGHDT and CDR2 YNNKEL (reference sequence). V lost 8 bases to trimming and J lost 12 bases, with 19 bases between them. This chain's CDR3 is CASGSGRPNELFF. Written as DNA, the CDR3 is TGTGCCAGCGGGAGCGGACGCCCCAACGAACTGTTTTTT.

This clonotype was observed once. A much larger clone differs from this one at a single base, so this may be a read error. The chain couples TRBV18 to TRBJ1-4; TRBD1 matches at 7 bases. Germline values: CDR1 KGHSH, CDR2 LQKENI. The V segment lost 8 bases and the J segment 8 bases; nucleotides outside the gene matches: 11. This CDR3 has 14 residues. CDR3 DNA sequence: TGTGCCAGCCCACAGGGGAACGCGGTAGAAAAACTGTTTTTT. This encodes CASPQGNAVEKLFF. The whole variable domain, remainder taken from reference TRBV18 and TRBJ1-4, is NAGVMQNPRHLVRRRGQEARLRCSPMKGHSHVYWYRQLPEEGLKFMVYLQKENIIDESGMPKERFSAEFPKEGPSILRIQQVVRGDSAAYFCASPQGNAVEKLFFGSGTQLSVL.

V and J are TRBV12-3 or TRBV12-4 and TRBJ1-1; no reliable D call. V lost 5 bases and J 4 bases, leaving 14 bases between the germline ends. This CDR3 has 14 amino acids. The CDR3 DNA follows: TGTGCCAGCAGTGACCCGGGCCAGGTCACTGAAGCTTTCTTT. It specifies CASSDPGQVTEAFF.

This chain joins TRBV20-1 and TRBJ2-3; 10 nucleotides agree with TRBD2. CDR1 is DFQATT and CDR2 is SNEGSKA in the germline V gene (reference sequence). J lost 6 bases, V lost 4 bases, and 10 bases had no gene match. This CDR3 contains 15 residues. The CDR3 loop reads CSATGLASPPDTQYF. As DNA, the CDR3 is TGCAGTGCTACGGGACTAGCGAGCCCCCCGGATACGCAGTATTTT.

This clonotype was seen more than once but under ten times. This chain connects TRBV6-2 or TRBV6-3 to TRBJ1-1; 8 nucleotides agree with TRBD1. CDR1 and CDR2 from the germline V gene are MNHEY and SVGEGT. The CDR3 length is 16 residues. Germline trimming cut 2 bases from V and 2 bases from J; bases unmatched to any gene: 7. This CDR3 reads CASSYLQDRANTEAFF. The CDR3 nucleotides read TGTGCCAGCAGTTACCTCCAGGACAGGGCCAACACTGAAGCTTTCTTT.

With regard to this clonotype: A read error may be the cause here, since a much bigger clone is one base away. The gene calls are TRBV7-3 and TRBJ1-2; no definite D call. Germline assignment: CDR1 SGHTA and CDR2 FQGTGA. The CDR3 loop spans 15 amino acids. The chain's CDR3 is CASSLNPGSTYGHTF. The CDR3 DNA sequence: TGTGCCAGCAGCTTAAATCCGGGGTCCACTTATGGCCACACCTTC.

V is TRBV6-2 or TRBV6-3 and J is TRBJ1-2, with D perhaps matching TRBD1 (6 bases). V shed 6 bases and J shed 7 bases, with 18 bases lying between them. Germline V gene sequence: CDR1 MNHEY, CDR2 SVGEGT. The CDR3 runs 14 residues. The CDR3 protein is CASSQTHRDGGYTF. In DNA, the CDR3 is TGTGCCAGCAGCCAAACCCACAGGGACGGTGGCTACACCTTC.

This clonotype was seen many times. V usage is TRBV7-2 and J usage is TRBJ2-7; 11 bases fit TRBD2. The germline CDR1 and CDR2 sequences are SGHTA and FQGNSA. The CDR3 sequence is 16 residues long. V trimming: 2 bases; J trimming: 0 bases; junction bases outside the gene matches: 3. CDR3 sequence reads: CASSLFTSGGSYEQYF. CDR3 bases: TGTGCCAGCAGCTTATTTACTAGCGGGGGCTCCTACGAGCAGTACTTC.

The chain uses TRBV7-9 and TRBJ2-3, with D tentatively TRBD1 (6 bases). Deletions cut 4 bases from V and 1 base from J, with 18 bases between. Germline lookup yields CDR1 SEHNR and CDR2 FQNEAQ (reference sequence). This CDR3 contains 17 residues. The CDR3 DNA sequence: TGTGCCAGCAGCTCCTCTGTCGCAGGGGCCCGCACAGATACGCAGTATTTT. Its protein product is CASSSSVAGARTDTQYF. Looking up the rest from reference TRBV7-9 and TRBJ2-3 gives the full variable domain: DTGVSQNPRHKITKRGQNVTFRCDPISEHNRLYWYRQTLGQGPEFLTYFQNEAQLEKSRLLSDRFSAERPKGSFSTLEIQRTEQGDSAMYLCASSSSVAGARTDTQYFGPGTRLTVL.

A note on this clonotype: Being one base from a much bigger clone, this may be a read error. The J gene is TRBJ2-7, the V gene TRBV7-8; no definite D call. This CDR3 region has 16 residues. Looked up from germline, CDR1 is SGHVS and CDR2 is FQNEAQ. V lost 1 base, J lost 1 base, and 14 bases lay in between. The CDR3: CASSLDAGRWSYEQYF. Written as DNA, the CDR3 is TGTGCCAGCAGCTTAGATGCCGGACGGTGGTCCTACGAGCAGTACTTC. The full variable domain, completed using reference TRBV7-8 and TRBJ2-7, is GAGVSQSPRYKVAKRGQDVALRCDPISGHVSLFWYQQALGQGPEFLTYFQNEAQLDKSGLPSDRFFAERPEGSVSTLKIQRTQQEDSAVYLCASSLDAGRWSYEQYFGPGTRLTVT.

This clonotype was recorded a few times. The CDR3 DNA sequence: TGTGCCAGCAGCTTCTGGACAGGGACATCTGGGGCCAACGTCCTGACTTTC. Translation: CASSFWTGTSGANVLTF. The chain is built from TRBV5-5 and TRBJ2-6; TRBD1 matches at 8 bases. This CDR3 has 17 residues. Trimming cost V 2 bases and J 1 base; bases outside gene matches: 5. CDR1 and CDR2 (germline): SGHKS, YYEKEE (reference sequence).

This clonotype has at least ten counts. This may be a read error, as it is one base from a much larger clone. This chain uses TRBV7-9 with TRBJ1-2, with D possibly matching TRBD1 (5 bases). Germline V CDR1 and CDR2: SEHNR, FQNEAQ (reference sequence). V was trimmed by 5 bases and J by 8 bases, leaving 21 bases between them. The CDR3 totals 15 residues. CDR3: CASSRRGRASRGYTF. The CDR3 DNA sequence: TGTGCCAGCAGCCGGCGGGGCAGGGCGTCGCGAGGCTACACCTTC.

V and J are TRBV27 and TRBJ2-3, with TRBD2 matching over 8 bases. The V gene end was trimmed by 8 bases and the J gene end by 10 bases; junction bases not matched to a gene: 14. The CDR3 is 14 amino acids. The V gene's germline CDR1 is MNHEY and CDR2 SMNVEV (reference sequence). The DNA of the CDR3 is TGTGCCAGCGCGGGACTAGTAGGGGGGTTTGCGCAGTATTTT. This encodes CASAGLVGGFAQYF.

On this clonotype: The junction departs from germline at one end; a sequencing error may be responsible. The V gene is TRBV4-3, the J gene TRBJ2-7, with 10 bases that match TRBD2. The CDR3 totals 16 residues. Germline CDR1 LGHNA, CDR2 YSLEER. This CDR3 reads CASSPVTSGVSYERYF. The CDR3 nucleotides are TGCGCCAGCAGCCCAGTAACTAGCGGGGTATCCTACGAGCGGTACTTC.